This is a list of T cell receptor beta chains from one sample in a study of blood T cell repertoires in COVID-19. Here immunoSEQ multiplex PCR was the method, and the copy in TCRdb shows in-frame clones only, minus some. Of around 100,000 clones listed, more than 80% were seen once; the top ten hold around 5.5%. Sequenced sample: peripheral blood. The receptors derive from a woman aged 60 to 75 with COVID-19, enrolled during active disease. Both conserved end residues are part of each CDR3. D genes are given only for firm matches. A clone size is listed for some rows: how often the clone was seen (once, few, many), or a class if it is expanded.

V gene	clone size	J gene	D gene	CDR3 DNA	CDR3 protein
TRBV9	-	TRBJ1-4	-	TGTGCCAGCAGCGCCCGTCAAGTGGTGGCTGAACTGTTTTTT	CASSARQVVAELFF
TRBV7-2	few	TRBJ2-7	-	TGTGCCAGCAGCTTAGCGTCGGGTCCCTACGAGCAGTACTTC	CASSLASGPYEQYF
TRBV3-1/TRBV3-2	-	TRBJ1-4	TRBD1	TGTGCCAGCAGCCTAACGGGACAGGGGGCTGAAAAACTGTTTTTT	CASSLTGQGAEKLFF
TRBV7-6	-	TRBJ2-5	-	TGTGCCAGCAGCTTTGTCCGGCTAGCAGCAGAGACCCAGTACTTC	CASSFVRLAAETQYF
TRBV5-1	-	TRBJ1-1	TRBD1	TGCGCCAGCAGCTTGGTGGGGACAGGGGTCCTCACTGAAGCTTTCTTT	CASSLVGTGVLTEAFF
TRBV12-5	-	TRBJ1-5	-	TGTGCTAGTGGGGGGCGGCAGGGCAGCAATCAGCCCCAGCATTTT	CASGGRQGSNQPQHF
TRBV5-1	-	TRBJ1-4	TRBD1	TGCGCCAGCAGCCGGACAGGGGAGCGAGAAAAACTGTTTTTT	CASSRTGEREKLFF
TRBV11-2	-	TRBJ1-6	TRBD1	TGTGCCAGCAGAGGGGACAGAACTTCACCCCTCCACTTT	CASRGDRTSPLHF
TRBV5-6	-	TRBJ1-1	TRBD1	TGTGCCAGCAGCACCGGGACAGTGAACACTGAAGCTTTCTTT	CASSTGTVNTEAFF
TRBV11-2	-	TRBJ1-3	TRBD1	TGTGCCAGCAGGCCCCCCGGGACAGCTGGAAACACCATATATTTT	CASRPPGTAGNTIYF
TRBV19	-	TRBJ1-5	-	TGTGCCAGTAGTAAAGCCCAGGGGAGGGGCTATAGCAATCAGCCCCAGCATTTT	CASSKAQGRGYSNQPQHF
TRBV7-3	-	TRBJ2-3	-	TGTGCCAGCAGCTTAAAGCGAACAGATACGCAGTATTTT	CASSLKRTDTQYF
TRBV28	-	TRBJ1-4	-	TGTGCCAGCAGCACCCAAAGTAGGGGAAAACTGTTTTTT	CASSTQSRGKLFF
TRBV7-9	-	TRBJ1-2	TRBD1	TGTGCCAGCAGCCTTGCTGAACCGGGACAGGGGGCGAGCAACTATGGCTACACCTTC	CASSLAEPGQGASNYGYTF
TRBV24-1	-	TRBJ2-1	TRBD2	TGTGCCACAGGAACTAGCGGGGGTGACAATGAGCAGTTCTTC	CATGTSGGDNEQFF
TRBV7-3	-	TRBJ1-1	TRBD1	TGTGCCAGCAGCCCGGGACAGGGGAACACTGAAGCTTTCTTT	CASSPGQGNTEAFF
TRBV24-1	once	TRBJ1-5	TRBD1	TGTGCCACCAGTGATCCCGGGACAGGGGACCGTCAGCCCCAGCATTTT	CATSDPGTGDRQPQHF
TRBV7-3	-	TRBJ1-1	-	TGTGCCAGCAGCCCGCAGGGTGATGGGGACACTGAAGCTTTCTTT	CASSPQGDGDTEAFF
TRBV2	-	TRBJ1-5	-	TGTGGGGTGAAAGGGGAAATTAATCAGCCCCAGCATTTT	CGVKGEINQPQHF
TRBV4-1	few	TRBJ2-2	TRBD1	TGCGCCAGCAGCCCCGACAGGGCCAGCTCCGGGGAGCTGTTTTTT	CASSPDRASSGELFF
TRBV18	-	TRBJ2-1	TRBD1	TGTGCCAGCTCACCGGACAGGGTTGAGGGGTACAATGAGCAGTTCTTC	CASSPDRVEGYNEQFF
TRBV2	-	TRBJ2-2	-	TGTGCCAGCAGGGGGCCCCTGAGCACCGGGGAGCTGTTTTTT	CASRGPLSTGELFF
TRBV5-1	-	TRBJ1-2	TRBD1	TGCGCCAGCAGCTTGGTTCCGACAGGGAGATACTATGGCTACACCTTC	CASSLVPTGRYYGYTF
TRBV6-6	few	TRBJ1-4	-	TGTGCCACCGCGGTCAATGAAAAACTGTTTTTT	CATAVNEKLFF
TRBV27	-	TRBJ2-3	-	TGTGCCAGCAGACGTCCGGGCCTAGGAGGAATAGATACGCAGTATTTT	CASRRPGLGGIDTQYF
TRBV19	-	TRBJ1-2	TRBD1	TGTGCCAGTAGTATTACATCGGGACAGATATCTGGCTACACCTTC	CASSITSGQISGYTF
TRBV4-3	-	TRBJ2-2	TRBD2	TGCGCCAGCAGTCTCGGACTAGCGGTGAACACCGGGGAGCTGTTTTTT	CASSLGLAVNTGELFF
TRBV9	once	TRBJ2-3	TRBD2	TGTGCCAGCAGCGTACTAGCGGGGGGAACCACAGATACGCAGTATTTT	CASSVLAGGTTDTQYF
TRBV12-5	-	TRBJ2-7	TRBD2	TGTGCTAGTGGTCCCCCGGGAGGGGTCTCCTACGAGCAGTACTTC	CASGPPGGVSYEQYF
TRBV6-6	-	TRBJ2-7	TRBD2	TGTGCCAGCAACGGACTAGCGGGGGACCGACCCTACGAGCAGTACTTC	CASNGLAGDRPYEQYF